The 30 T cell receptor beta chains listed next were all sequenced from one sample in a study of OX40 agonist ivuxolimab in advanced cancers. Clones were read by immunoSEQ multiplex PCR, and TCRdb kept only the in-frame ones, dropping some. The sample has tens of thousands of clones, roughly 88% seen once. Here the sequenced sample was CD4+ or CD8+ T cells sorted from blood, taken in a trial of the OX40 agonist ivuxolimab. The source is an adult with an advanced solid tumor such as melanoma, head and neck, liver or kidney cancer.

The chain has TRBV10-3 and TRBJ2-7; 11 bases line up with TRBD2. Trimming took 10 bases from V and 0 from J; bases not matched to a gene: 8. The CDR3 covers 15 residues. Germline V CDR1 and CDR2: ENHRY, SYGVKD. The CDR3 region is CASGSGRAVSYEQYF. Here the CDR3 DNA reads TGTGCCAGCGGTAGCGGGAGGGCCGTCTCCTACGAGCAGTACTTC.

The chain has TRBV7-9 and TRBJ2-7; 7 bases agree with TRBD2. V trimming: 0 bases; J trimming: 4 bases; junction bases outside the gene matches: 3. The CDR3 is 14 amino acids. Germline-derived CDR1 and CDR2 are SEHNR and FQNEAQ (reference sequence). In nucleotides, the CDR3 is TGTGCCAGCAGCTTAGCGGGAGGGCCGTACGAGCAGTACTTC. It codes for CASSLAGGPYEQYF.

V gene TRBV7-5 combines with J gene TRBJ1-6. TRBV7-5 is flagged as a pseudogene. This CDR3 has 16 amino acids. CDR3 sequence reads: CVRSFSERAYNSPLHF. The DNA of the CDR3 is TGTGTCAGAAGCTTCTCAGAGCGCGCCTATAATTCACCCCTCCACTTT.

The chain joins TRBV6-6 to TRBJ2-3; 10 positions match TRBD1. The CDR3 consists of 15 residues. The V segment lost 4 bases and the J segment 4 bases; nucleotides outside the gene matches: 5. Germline lookup yields CDR1 MNHNY and CDR2 SVGAGI (reference sequence). DNA of the CDR3: TGTGCCAGCAGTTTGACAGGGGGCATCCCAGATACGCAGTATTTT. It is translated as CASSLTGGIPDTQYF.

The chain uses TRBV11-2 and TRBJ1-2; tentatively, D is TRBD1 (5 bases). Germline CDR1 SGHAT, CDR2 FQNNGV. V was shortened by 5 bases and J by 3 bases, with 10 bases between the two germline ends. CDR3 length: 13 residues. CDR3 DNA: TGTGCCAGCAGCCTCCAGGGAGACTATGGCTACACCTTC. Its protein product is CASSLQGDYGYTF.

This sequence joins TRBV27 and TRBJ2-7; D might be TRBD2 (5 bases). Deletions cut 1 base from V and 7 bases from J, with 11 bases between. Germline loops: CDR1 MNHEY, CDR2 SMNVEV (reference sequence). The CDR3 is 13 amino acids. This chain's CDR3 is CASSLLGVGEQYF. As DNA, the CDR3 is TGTGCCAGCAGTTTATTGGGAGTGGGGGAGCAGTACTTC.

The chain carries TRBV7-9 and TRBJ1-1; D gene uncertain. V shed 1 base and J shed 3 bases, with 9 bases lying between them. The CDR3 is 14 amino acids. Germline V gene data show CDR1 as SEHNR and CDR2 as FQNEAQ (reference sequence). This CDR3 reads CASSLEVRHTEAFF. For the CDR3, the DNA is TGTGCCAGCAGCTTAGAGGTCCGGCACACTGAAGCTTTCTTT.

This clone was observed a handful of times. This chain joins TRBV5-8 and TRBJ2-3; possible D gene TRBD1, 6 bases. Germline-derived CDR1 and CDR2 are SGHTS and YDEGEE. The germline V and J ends were trimmed by 1 base and 1 base, with 10 bases remaining between them. The CDR3 is 15 residues long. The CDR3 coding sequence is TGTGCCAGCAGCTTGAGGCAGGGGCGCACAGATACGCAGTATTTT. Encoded protein: CASSLRQGRTDTQYF.

The genes are TRBV28 and TRBJ2-7; no reliable D call. The ends were cut back, 7 bases at V and 6 bases at J, with 16 bases in the middle. Germline V gene sequence: CDR1 MDHEN, CDR2 SYDVKM. The CDR3 is 13 residues long. The CDR3 here is CASIPRWSLEQYF. In DNA form, the CDR3 reads TGTGCCAGCATTCCAAGGTGGAGCCTCGAGCAGTACTTC.

The genes are TRBV27 and TRBJ2-7; D remains ambiguous. The V gene lost 5 bases and the J gene lost 4 bases, with 12 bases spanning the gap. Looked up from germline, CDR1 is MNHEY and CDR2 is SMNVEV (reference sequence). This CDR3 spans 13 amino acids. The CDR3 nucleotides are TGTGCCAGCAGTCCGTCCTGGGGATACGAGCAGTACTTC. It yields the protein CASSPSWGYEQYF.

This clone was observed a single time. The rearrangement links TRBV14 to TRBJ1-3, with D uncertain. Germline CDR1 and CDR2: SGHDN and FVKESK. The CDR3 loop spans 16 amino acids. The V and J ends lost 0 bases and 0 bases respectively, with 9 bases between them. As DNA, the CDR3 is TGTGCCAGCAGCCAAGAACAACTTCACTCTGGAAACACCATATATTTT. It is translated as CASSQEQLHSGNTIYF.

The rearrangement links TRBV14 to TRBJ2-5, with D hard to call. The germline V gene encodes CDR1 SGHDN and CDR2 FVKESK. CDR3 length equals 15 residues. The V gene lost 6 bases and the J gene lost 7 bases, with 21 bases spanning the gap. CDR3 amino acids: CASSPGVRAIGTQYF. The DNA of the CDR3 is TGTGCCAGCAGTCCCGGTGTCAGAGCAATAGGGACCCAGTACTTC.

The chain has TRBV28 and TRBJ1-2, with 8 bases fitting TRBD1. CDR1 and CDR2 (germline): MDHEN, SYDVKM. Trimming removed 0 bases from V and 1 base from J; junction bases left unmatched: 4. This CDR3 spans 16 amino acids. CDR3 in DNA: TGTGCCAGCAGTTTATGGGACAGGGCATATAACTATGGCTACACCTTC. It specifies CASSLWDRAYNYGYTF.

The sample holds a few counts of this clone. This chain uses TRBV6-6 with TRBJ1-4, with 7 bases lining up with TRBD1. Looked up from germline, CDR1 is MNHNY and CDR2 is SVGAGI (reference sequence). The length of the CDR3 is 13 residues. The V and J ends lost 2 bases and 9 bases, in that order; junction bases with no gene match: 3. The CDR3 bases are TGTGCCAGCAGTTACAAACAGGGGAAAAAACTGTTTTTT. It codes for CASSYKQGKKLFF.

The rearrangement joins TRBV28 to TRBJ1-6; the D is unclear. The V end was cut by 2 bases, the J end by 8 bases, with 4 bases between. Per germline, CDR1 MDHEN and CDR2 SYDVKM. The CDR3 has 12 amino acids. The CDR3 loop is CASSLVDSPLHF. The CDR3 DNA is TGTGCCAGCAGTTTAGTAGATTCACCCCTCCACTTT.

The V call is TRBV11-2, the J call TRBJ2-3; D is ambiguous. The CDR3 contains 15 residues. V was shortened by 1 base and J by 9 bases, with 17 bases between the two germline ends. CDR1 SGHAT and CDR2 FQNNGV come from the germline V gene. DNA of the CDR3: TGTGCCAGCAGCTTAGTTGCTCAGCCCACCGGGACGCAGTATTTT. Encoded protein: CASSLVAQPTGTQYF.

The chain has TRBV19 and TRBJ2-2, with 8 positions matching TRBD1. Germline assignment: CDR1 LNHDA and CDR2 SQIVND (reference sequence). The CDR3 extends over 16 amino acids. J was trimmed by 3 bases and V by 4 bases; bases with no gene match: 7. The CDR3 sequence is CASSSRGRTDTGELFF. CDR3 sequence (DNA): TGTGCCAGTAGTAGCAGGGGGCGCACGGACACCGGGGAGCTGTTTTTT.

The rearrangement links TRBV2 to TRBJ1-5, with D perhaps matching TRBD1 (5 bases). CDR3 length equals 16 residues. CDR1 is SNHLY and CDR2 is FYNNEI in the germline V gene. The germline V and J ends were trimmed by 6 bases and 0 bases, with 15 bases remaining between them. CDR3 bases: TGTGCCAGCAGGCCCCGGGGGACCGATAGCAATCAGCCCCAGCATTTT. This gives the protein CASRPRGTDSNQPQHF.

The V call is TRBV2, the J call TRBJ2-7; 7 bases line up with TRBD1. The CDR3 has 16 amino acids. V lost 3 bases to trimming and J lost 1 base; unmatched junction nucleotides: 9. CDR1 is SNHLY, CDR2 FYNNEI, per germline. CDR3: CASSDGDRPLSYEQYF. In DNA, the CDR3 is TGTGCCAGCAGTGACGGGGACAGACCCTTATCCTACGAGCAGTACTTC.

The chain has TRBV27 and TRBJ1-4; the match to TRBD1 covers 8 bases. CDR3 length: 14 amino acids. Germline loops: CDR1 MNHEY, CDR2 SMNVEV (reference sequence). J gave up 8 bases and V 5 bases, and 7 bases lay outside the gene matches. As DNA, the CDR3 is TGTGCCAGCAGTCCGTCAGGGGGCCGAGAAAAACTGTTTTTT. This translates into CASSPSGGREKLFF.

V gene TRBV5-1 combines with J gene TRBJ2-2; D is unresolved. The CDR3 has 11 residues. CDR1 and CDR2 from the germline V gene are SGHRS and YFSETQ. V gave up 6 bases and J gave up 4 bases, with 4 bases separating them. Here the CDR3 DNA reads TGCGCCAGCATGGCCACCGGGGAGCTGTTTTTT. Encoded protein: CASMATGELFF. Full variable domain (remainder filled in from reference TRBV5-1 and TRBJ2-2): KAGVTQTPRYLIKTRGQQVTLSCSPISGHRSVSWYQQTPGQGLQFLFEYFSETQRNKGNFPGRFSGRQFSNSRSEMNVSTLELGDSALYLCASMATGELFFGEGSRLTVL.

This chain links TRBV15 with TRBJ1-4; D not certain. Looked up from germline, CDR1 is LNHNV and CDR2 is YYDKDF (reference sequence). The CDR3 covers 15 residues. Trimming removed 0 bases at V and 2 bases at J, with 7 bases between. CDR3 in DNA: TGTGCCACCAGCAGAGATGGAGGGACTAATGAAAAACTGTTTTTT. Translating gives CATSRDGGTNEKLFF.

This clone showed up just a few times. The chain is built from TRBV11-3 and TRBJ2-7; no definite D call. The V gene lost 4 bases and the J gene lost 2 bases, with 9 bases spanning the gap. This CDR3 contains 13 residues. CDR1 and CDR2 from the germline V gene are SGHNT and YENEEA. The DNA for the CDR3 is TGTGCCAGCAGCTCTGTGAACCCCTACGAGCAGTACTTC. It encodes CASSSVNPYEQYF.

The chain is built from TRBV21-1 and TRBJ2-3; TRBD2, as called in the table, went unchecked against the DNA. TRBV21-1 corresponds to a pseudogene. The CDR3 totals 19 residues. The CDR3 DNA sequence: TGTGCCAGCAACCAAAGTCCTAGCGGGAGGGCCGGGGGCACAGATACGCAGTATTTT. This translates into CASNQSPSGRAGGTDTQYF.

The gene calls are TRBV7-2 and TRBJ1-3; D is unresolved. CDR3 length: 14 residues. Trimming cost V 1 base and J 4 bases, with 8 bases left between them. Per the germline V gene, CDR1 is SGHTA and CDR2 is FQGNSA. CDR3 in amino acids: CASSLVGPGNTIYF. Written as DNA, the CDR3 is TGTGCCAGCAGCTTAGTAGGGCCAGGAAACACCATATATTTT.

This clone counts as medium-sized (0.01 to 0.1%). The chain joins TRBV15 to TRBJ1-1; D perhaps matches TRBD1 (6 bases). The V and J ends lost 6 bases and 1 base respectively, with 12 bases between them. The CDR3 has 14 residues. Germline-derived CDR1 and CDR2 are LNHNV and YYDKDF (reference sequence). Here the CDR3 DNA reads TGTGCCACCAGTGTATCACAGGGGAACACTGAAGCTTTCTTT. Amino acids: CATSVSQGNTEAFF.

CDR3 protein: CASSETGAQGDEAFF. CDR3 coding DNA: TGCGCCAGCAGTGAGACAGGAGCCCAGGGTGATGAAGCTTTCTTT. This chain joins TRBV10-2 and TRBJ1-1; possibly TRBD1 for D (5 bases). With 2 bases removed from V and 7 bases from J, the gap between germline ends came to 17 bases. CDR1 is WSHSY, CDR2 SAAADI, per germline. The CDR3 consists of 15 residues.

This chain links TRBV19 with TRBJ2-7, with 8 bases identical to TRBD1. This CDR3 spans 16 amino acids. Germline V gene data show CDR1 as LNHDA and CDR2 as SQIVND (reference sequence). The V gene end was trimmed by 0 bases and the J gene end by 3 bases; junction bases not matched to a gene: 7. The chain's CDR3 is CASSIDLDRGIYEQYF. CDR3 DNA: TGTGCCAGTAGTATAGATCTCGACAGGGGAATCTACGAGCAGTACTTC.

The rearrangement links TRBV5-1 to TRBJ2-2; D unclear. Germline CDR1 and CDR2: SGHRS and YFSETQ. CDR3 size: 18 residues. Trimming shortened V by 3 bases and J by 5 bases, and 23 bases separated the two germline ends. CDR3 protein: CASSYEPFRAPGTGELFF. The CDR3, as DNA: TGCGCCAGCAGCTACGAACCTTTCCGGGCCCCCGGGACCGGGGAGCTGTTTTTT. Complete variable domain (other parts from reference TRBV5-1 and TRBJ2-2): KAGVTQTPRYLIKTRGQQVTLSCSPISGHRSVSWYQQTPGQGLQFLFEYFSETQRNKGNFPGRFSGRQFSNSRSEMNVSTLELGDSALYLCASSYEPFRAPGTGELFFGEGSRLTVL.

The gene calls are TRBV13 and TRBJ2-3, with a possible D match to TRBD2 (6 bases). Germline lookup yields CDR1 PRHDT and CDR2 FYEKMQ (reference sequence). The CDR3 runs to 13 residues. The CDR3 DNA follows: TGTGCTACTTCCGGGACTCGCACAGATACGCAGTATTTT. This encodes CATSGTRTDTQYF.